Shown below are 28 T cell receptor beta chains from a single sample sequenced in a study of human T cells and chemical hapten exposure. Total RNA was isolated from unfractionated whole blood. Individual cDNA molecules each carried unique molecular identifiers attached by the library. TCRdb used MiXCR to reprocess the reads, holding one entry per CDR3 protein. This table has fewer than 150,000 distinct CDR3 sequences, 8% to 9.5% appearing once. The specimen was whole blood. Receptors were obtained from a human donor in good health. Some clones in this sample may be carry-over from other donors' samples.

This clonotype was seen repeatedly, ten times or more. This chain joins TRBV5-6 and TRBJ2-7, with D possibly called TRBD1 or TRBD2 (5 bases each). Germline V gene sequence: CDR1 SGHDT, CDR2 YYEEEE. V lost 4 bases and J 5 bases, leaving 25 bases between the germline ends. This CDR3 has 17 amino acids. CDR3 bases: TGTGCCAGCAGCCGGCGATCCGGGACCACCGCATGGAACGAGCAGTACTTC. Encoded protein: CASSRRSGTTAWNEQYF.

The sample holds many counts of this clonotype. The chain has TRBV12-3 or TRBV12-4 and TRBJ1-6; D uncertain. The CDR3 has 15 amino acids. V was clipped by 4 bases and J by 6 bases, with 13 bases between them. The CDR3 region has the DNA TGTGCCAGCAGTTCTTCCGGATCGGGTAATTCACCCCTCCACTTT. It is translated as CASSSSGSGNSPLHF.

This clonotype was observed at least ten times. The chain has TRBV7-8 and TRBJ1-1, with 7 nucleotides matching TRBD1. The CDR3 extends over 15 amino acids. V dropped 5 bases and J dropped 1; count of bases not matched to a gene: 7. Germline-derived CDR1 and CDR2 are SGHVS and FQNEAQ. Written as DNA, the CDR3 is TGTGCCAGCAGCCTGGACTGGACAGGGAACACTGAAGCTTTCTTT. This codes for CASSLDWTGNTEAFF.

This clonotype occurred many times. This sequence joins TRBV20-1 and TRBJ2-7; either TRBD1 or TRBD2 may fit D (5 bases each). The CDR3 extends over 16 amino acids. Germline V gives CDR1 DFQATT, CDR2 SNEGSKA (reference sequence). V lost 3 bases and J 2 bases, leaving 20 bases between the germline ends. CDR3 bases: TGCAGTGCTAGGCCCCTTGGTAAAGGGACCCCCTACGAGCAGTACTTC. Protein product: CSARPLGKGTPYEQYF.

This clonotype came up a few times. The CDR3 reads CSARTGGNEQFF. In DNA, the CDR3 is TGCAGTGCCCGGACGGGTGGCAATGAGCAGTTCTTC. V gene TRBV20-1 combines with J gene TRBJ2-1; D unclear. V lost 6 bases to trimming and J lost 6 bases, with 12 bases between them. The CDR3 contains 12 residues. Germline assignment: CDR1 DFQATT and CDR2 SNEGSKA (reference sequence).

V and J are TRBV20-1 and TRBJ1-3; D perhaps matches TRBD1 (5 bases). The germline CDR1 and CDR2 sequences are DFQATT and SNEGSKA (reference sequence). Trimming stripped 1 base from V and 0 bases from J, with 13 bases between. This CDR3 has 16 amino acids. CDR3 sequence: CSARGHDSRSGNTIYF. The CDR3 nucleotides read TGCAGTGCTAGAGGGCATGACAGTCGCTCTGGAAACACCATATATTTT.

This clonotype was seen at least ten times. The chain has TRBV3-1 and TRBJ2-3; a weak D match, TRBD2 (5 bases). Deletions cut 3 bases from V and 1 base from J, with 11 bases between. Germline V gene lookup returns CDR1 LGHDT and CDR2 YNNKEL (reference sequence). This CDR3 has 15 amino acids. CDR3 coding DNA: TGTGCCAGCAGCCAGTTGGGGAGCCGCACAGATACGCAGTATTTT. This encodes CASSQLGSRTDTQYF.

The sample holds many counts of this clonotype. V and J are TRBV20-1 and TRBJ2-7; possibly TRBD1 or TRBD2 for D (6 bases each). The germline V gene encodes CDR1 DFQATT and CDR2 SNEGSKA (reference sequence). This CDR3 is built from 13 residues. V lost 3 bases to trimming and J lost 2 bases, with 11 bases between them. CDR3 residues: CSARGGEPYEQYF. The CDR3 coding sequence is TGCAGTGCTAGGGGGGGCGAACCCTACGAGCAGTACTTC.

This clonotype was counted at least ten times. The chain links TRBV3-1 to TRBJ1-6; D not certain. This CDR3 is built from 19 residues. Germline V lookup: CDR1 LGHDT, CDR2 YNNKEL (reference sequence). The germline V and J ends were trimmed by 0 bases and 1 base, with 16 bases remaining between them. For the CDR3, the DNA is TGTGCCAGCAGCCAAGATAGTGACACCTCACCGTCCTATAATTCACCCCTCCACTTT. Residues: CASSQDSDTSPSYNSPLHF.

This clonotype was recorded at least ten times. The gene calls are TRBV10-3 and TRBJ1-2; D might be TRBD1 (5 bases). This CDR3 has 14 residues. Germline V lookup: CDR1 ENHRY, CDR2 SYGVKD. V gave up 2 bases and J gave up 3 bases, with 10 bases separating them. CDR3 loop: CAISEGGEDYGYTF. The CDR3 DNA follows: TGTGCCATCAGTGAGGGGGGAGAGGACTATGGCTACACCTTC.

J is TRBJ1-1 and V is TRBV6-1; maybe TRBD1 (5 bases). V was pared by 1 base and J by 3 bases, with 6 bases between. The CDR3 is 13 residues long. The germline CDR1 and CDR2 sequences are MNHNS and SASEGT. The CDR3 sequence is CASSEEGYTEAFF. Here the CDR3 DNA reads TGTGCCAGCAGTGAAGAGGGGTACACTGAAGCTTTCTTT.

The V gene is TRBV20-1, the J gene TRBJ1-4; TRBD1 agrees at 8 bases. This CDR3 has 17 amino acids. With 4 bases clipped from V and 0 bases from J, the junction kept 10 bases outside the gene matches. In germline, CDR1 is DFQATT, CDR2 SNEGSKA (reference sequence). The CDR3 region has the DNA TGCAGTGCTATGACAGGGGAGATAGCGGCAACTAATGAAAAACTGTTTTTT. Its translation: CSAMTGEIAATNEKLFF.

V is TRBV20-1 and J is TRBJ1-1; TRBD1 aligns across 7 bases. The CDR3 covers 15 residues. Germline V lookup: CDR1 DFQATT, CDR2 SNEGSKA (reference sequence). V shed 3 bases, J shed 0 bases, and the junction held 7 bases outside the gene matches. The CDR3 bases are TGCAGTGCTAGGGGGACAGAGGAGCTGAACACTGAAGCTTTCTTT. Protein: CSARGTEELNTEAFF.

This clonotype has just a few counts. The chain couples TRBV12-3 or TRBV12-4 to TRBJ2-7, with a tentative D call TRBD1 (5 bases). This CDR3 comprises 14 residues. V gave up 6 bases and J gave up 0 bases, with 12 bases separating them. CDR3 protein: CASSPGLVSYEQYF. The CDR3 nucleotides are TGTGCCAGCAGCCCAGGGTTAGTCTCCTACGAGCAGTACTTC.

This clonotype was seen a few times. The V gene is TRBV7-9, the J gene TRBJ2-6; maybe TRBD2 (5 bases). The CDR3 runs to 16 residues. Germline V gene data show CDR1 as SEHNR and CDR2 as FQNEAQ (reference sequence). Trimming took off 9 bases at V and 0 bases at J, with 15 bases between the two ends. In DNA form, the CDR3 reads TGTGCCAGAGACCACCGAGGGATCTCTGGGGCCAACGTCCTGACTTTC. Its protein product is CARDHRGISGANVLTF.

This clonotype was counted between two and nine times. This chain uses TRBV20-1 with TRBJ2-5; a weak D match, TRBD1 (6 bases). This CDR3 region has 14 residues. Germline V gene sequence: CDR1 DFQATT, CDR2 SNEGSKA (reference sequence). With 3 bases removed from V and 1 base from J, the gap between germline ends came to 12 bases. DNA of the CDR3: TGCAGTGCTAGGAGAAAGGGGGTCCAAGAGACCCAGTACTTC. Residues: CSARRKGVQETQYF.

The chain recombines TRBV4-3 with TRBJ2-7; D is undetermined. With 3 bases removed from V and 3 bases from J, the gap between germline ends came to 6 bases. This CDR3 comprises 12 residues. Germline V lookup: CDR1 LGHNA, CDR2 YSLEER. The CDR3 loop is CASSQLIYEQYF. DNA of the CDR3: TGCGCCAGCAGCCAGTTAATCTACGAGCAGTACTTC.

The chain recombines TRBV20-1 with TRBJ2-1; TRBD2 matches 10 bases. The germline gives CDR1 DFQATT, CDR2 SNEGSKA (reference sequence). The CDR3 runs to 15 residues. With V trimmed by 5 bases and J by 6 bases, 10 bases remained unmatched. The DNA of the CDR3 is TGCAGTGCTGTTCCCCTAGCGGGGGTTTCCAATGAGCAGTTCTTC. Translated, it gives CSAVPLAGVSNEQFF.

This clonotype has more than one count but fewer than ten. The V and J genes are TRBV3-1 and TRBJ2-5; 9 bases are shared with TRBD2. CDR1 is LGHDT, CDR2 YNNKEL, per germline (reference sequence). Losses at the gene ends were 4 bases for V and 0 bases for J; bases not matched to a gene: 9. This CDR3 region has 17 residues. This CDR3 is CASSLSPSGVNQETQYF. In nucleotides, the CDR3 is TGTGCCAGCAGCCTTTCTCCTAGCGGGGTGAACCAAGAGACCCAGTACTTC.

In its sample, this clonotype was seen many times. The rearrangement uses TRBV7-8 and TRBJ1-3; D is unresolved. Per the germline V gene, CDR1 is SGHVS and CDR2 is FQNEAQ. Trimming removed 2 bases at V and 0 bases at J, with 17 bases between. This CDR3 spans 18 amino acids. DNA for the CDR3: TGTGCCAGCAGCTTACCCCGAATTGTCTCGAGCTCTGGAAACACCATATATTTT. It codes for CASSLPRIVSSSGNTIYF.

This clonotype was found a few times. This chain joins TRBV20-1 and TRBJ2-5, with 13 nucleotides matching TRBD2. Germline CDR1 DFQATT, CDR2 SNEGSKA (reference sequence). The junction had 3 bases not matched to a gene; V was cut back by 0 bases and J by 2 bases. The CDR3 is made up of 16 amino acids. The CDR3 DNA sequence: TGCAGTGCTAGAGAGACTAGCGGGGGGATACAAGAGACCCAGTACTTC. This translates into CSARETSGGIQETQYF.

In this sample, this clonotype turned up many times. The chain is built from TRBV20-1 and TRBJ2-7, with 7 bases matching TRBD2. This CDR3 region has 14 residues. Unmatched junction bases numbered 5, after V lost 3 bases and J lost 0 bases. Germline V gives CDR1 DFQATT, CDR2 SNEGSKA (reference sequence). This CDR3 reads CSARGGGPSYEQYF. The DNA for the CDR3 is TGCAGTGCTAGGGGGGGAGGGCCCTCCTACGAGCAGTACTTC.

This clonotype was detected ten times or more. The genes are TRBV9 and TRBJ1-1; tentative D call: TRBD1 (6 bases). Trimming left V 1 base short and J 4 bases short, with 20 bases between. Per germline, CDR1 SGDLS and CDR2 YYNGEE. This CDR3 contains 17 residues. CDR3 nucleotides: TGTGCCAGCAGCGTATTCCCGCCAGGGGCTTTCCTCACTGAAGCTTTCTTT. Its protein product is CASSVFPPGAFLTEAFF.

This clonotype occurred many times. The rearrangement joins TRBV12-3 or TRBV12-4 to TRBJ1-5; TRBD1 matches 7 bases. The V gene end was trimmed by 5 bases and the J gene end by 7 bases; junction bases not matched to a gene: 11. CDR3 length: 15 residues. The CDR3 protein is CASSITGDPSQPQHF. CDR3 in DNA: TGTGCCAGCAGTATCACAGGGGACCCATCCCAGCCCCAGCATTTT.

This clonotype was observed many times. The chain is built from TRBV6-5 and TRBJ2-7; 10 bases match TRBD1. Germline V gene lookup returns CDR1 MNHEY and CDR2 SVGAGI. Trimming removed 3 bases from V and 3 bases from J; junction bases left unmatched: 2. The length of the CDR3 is 14 residues. CDR3 nucleotide sequence: TGTGCCAGCAGTTATCGGACAGGGGGCTACGAGCAGTACTTC. It yields the protein CASSYRTGGYEQYF.

The chain recombines TRBV10-3 with TRBJ1-1, with 7 bases identical to TRBD1. Trimming took 5 bases from V and 1 from J; bases not matched to a gene: 4. From germline, CDR1 is ENHRY and CDR2 SYGVKD. This CDR3 has 14 amino acids. The CDR3 sequence is CAISTGTANTEAFF. CDR3 DNA sequence: TGTGCCATCAGTACCGGGACAGCGAACACTGAAGCTTTCTTT.

The CDR3 DNA is TGTGCCAGCAGCTTATATAATGAAGCTTTCTTT. Translating it yields CASSLYNEAFF. J is TRBJ1-1 and V is TRBV7-2; D not certain. The CDR3 is made up of 11 amino acids. In germline, CDR1 is SGHTA, CDR2 FQGNSA. Trimming removed 2 bases at V and 7 bases at J, with 5 bases between. Looking up the rest from reference TRBV7-2 and TRBJ1-1 gives the full variable domain: GAGVSQSPSNKVTEKGKDVELRCDPISGHTALYWYRQSLGQGLEFLIYFQGNSAPDKSGLPSDRFSAERTGGSVSTLTIQRTQQEDSAVYLCASSLYNEAFFGQGTRLTVV.

This clonotype has just a few counts. The genes are TRBV11-2 and TRBJ2-2; 9 bases are shared with TRBD2. This CDR3 has 17 amino acids. Germline-derived CDR1 and CDR2 are SGHAT and FQNNGV. With V trimmed by 0 bases and J by 3 bases, 5 bases remained unmatched. The CDR3 coding sequence is TGTGCCAGCAGCTTAGAGGGCGGGAGGGAGGACACCGGGGAGCTGTTTTTT. Translating gives CASSLEGGREDTGELFF.